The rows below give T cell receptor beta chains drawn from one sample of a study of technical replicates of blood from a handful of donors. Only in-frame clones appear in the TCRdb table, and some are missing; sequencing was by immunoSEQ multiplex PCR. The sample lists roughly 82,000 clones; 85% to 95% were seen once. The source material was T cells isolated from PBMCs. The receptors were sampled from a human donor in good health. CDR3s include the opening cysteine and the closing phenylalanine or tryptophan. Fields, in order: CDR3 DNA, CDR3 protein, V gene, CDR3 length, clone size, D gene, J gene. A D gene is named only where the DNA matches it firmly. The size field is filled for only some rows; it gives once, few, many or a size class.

DNA: TGTGCCAGCAGTATCCGACAGGGCCTCTATGGCTACACCTTC
CDR3: CASSIRQGLYGYTF
V: TRBV27
length: 14
size: -
D: TRBD1
J: TRBJ1-2

DNA: TGTGCCAGCAGTTTATCGTTTCAGACAACCCAGTACTTC
CDR3: CASSLSFQTTQYF
V: TRBV27
length: 13
size: -
D: -
J: TRBJ2-5

DNA: TGTGCCATCTTAAACACCGGGGAGCTGTTTTTT
CDR3: CAILNTGELFF
V: TRBV7-9
length: 11
size: -
D: -
J: TRBJ2-2

DNA: TGTGCCAGCAGTGATCCGGGACAGGGAGGGGATCAGCCCCAGCATTTT
CDR3: CASSDPGQGGDQPQHF
V: TRBV25-1
length: 16
size: -
D: TRBD1
J: TRBJ1-5

DNA: TGTGCCAGCAGGCGGGGTTCAGGAGAGATAGCCAAAAACATTCAGTACTTC
CDR3: CASRRGSGEIAKNIQYF
V: TRBV2
length: 17
size: -
D: -
J: TRBJ2-4

DNA: TGCGCCAGCAGCCCACCGGGACAGGGACACAATGAGCAGTTCTTC
CDR3: CASSPPGQGHNEQFF
V: TRBV5-1
length: 15
size: -
D: TRBD1
J: TRBJ2-1

DNA: TGTGCCACCAGCAGCGTTCGCGACCCCACTTCGCGGGAGCAGTACTTC
CDR3: CATSSVRDPTSREQYF
V: TRBV15
length: 16
size: -
D: -
J: TRBJ2-7

DNA: TGTGCCAGCAGTGGGGGACTAAGCGGGCGCCAGGGCGATGAGCAGTTCTTC
CDR3: CASSGGLSGRQGDEQFF
V: TRBV27
length: 17
size: -
D: TRBD2
J: TRBJ2-1

DNA: TGTGCCAGCAGCGTAACCGGGACTAGCGCCTACCAAGAGACCCAGTACTTC
CDR3: CASSVTGTSAYQETQYF
V: TRBV9
length: 17
size: -
D: TRBD2
J: TRBJ2-5

DNA: TGCGCCAGCTCTGTTAGCAATGAGCAGTTCTTC
CDR3: CASSVSNEQFF
V: TRBV5-1
length: 11
size: -
D: -
J: TRBJ2-1

DNA: TGTGCCAGCAGCGGGCGGGGTTATGGCTACACCTTC
CDR3: CASSGRGYGYTF
V: TRBV5-6
length: 12
size: few
D: -
J: TRBJ1-2

DNA: TGTGCCAGCAGCGAGACTAGCGGAAATTCCTACGAGCAGTACTTC
CDR3: CASSETSGNSYEQYF
V: TRBV9
length: 15
size: -
D: TRBD2
J: TRBJ2-7

DNA: TGTGCCACCAGCAGAGCGGGATATGGCTACACCTTC
CDR3: CATSRAGYGYTF
V: TRBV15
length: 12
size: -
D: -
J: TRBJ1-2